A single TCR beta chain is shown here with its context. Its antigen is unidentified. This specimen belongs to a study of T-cell memory formation after mild COVID-19. It was 5'RACE with constant-segment primers that produced the TCR alpha and TCR beta cDNA libraries, which carried sample barcodes and UMIs. TCRdb reprocessed the 5' RACE reads via MiXCR and lists one record per CDR3 protein. Among some 160,000 distinct CDR3 sequences, 25% to 40% were seen once, and the ten largest hold approximately 12%. The CDR3 sequence is 16 residues long. The V end lost 2 bases, the J end lost 3 bases, and 14 bases lay between the germline ends. Germline V gene lookup returns CDR1 SNHLY and CDR2 FYNNEI. Study-wide results and limits: Prior to infection, memory already included some responding clones, suggesting cross-reactive memory joined. The study found balanced CD4/CD8 in clones contracting day 15 to 85 and a CD4+ lean in later expanders.

This clonotype originated in an adult woman who had mild COVID-19 (a few samples of this study predate the infection). Cell type and time point are not known. The specimen was PBMCs or a T cell subset sorted from them (not recorded which). The chain employs TRBV2 and TRBJ2-1; a possible D gene is TRBD2 (5 bases). Here the CDR3 reads CASSELESGNYNEQFF. CDR3 DNA: TGTGCCAGCAGTGAATTGGAGTCGGGGAACTACAATGAGCAGTTCTTC.